The T cell receptor beta chain described here comes from a study of T cells in Graves' hyperthyroidism and ophthalmopathy. Study results and caveats: Blood shared most expanded thyroid clonotypes above 0.001.

In regard to this clonotype: Antigen unknown.

Amplified TCR beta CDR3 regions derived from RNA transcripts. A set of HTBI primers served as the primers for a first-round RT-PCR of the TCR CDR3. TCRdb re-derived calls from the multiplex PCR reads in MiXCR, one entry per CDR3 protein. The sample consists of 500,000 to 600,000 distinct CDR3 sequences, approximately 49% of them appearing once. Trimming removed 0 bases from V and 5 bases from J, with 8 bases in between. This CDR3 has 13 residues. Germline CDR1 is MNHEY and CDR2 is SVGEGT. Investigators excluded patients with uncontrolled infection, other autoimmune disease, pregnancy or lactation. Material for sequencing was peripheral blood or thyroid tissue (not recorded which). The chain uses TRBV6-2 or TRBV6-3 and TRBJ2-7; D unresolved. This clonotype was sampled from an adult woman with Graves' disease, either hyperthyroidism or ophthalmopathy (not recorded which). The CDR3 region is CASSYSGIHEQYF. CDR3 coding DNA: TGTGCCAGCAGTTACTCGGGGATCCACGAGCAGTACTTC.